This T cell receptor (beta chain) was identified during a study of sequential checkpoint blockade in melanoma (dated by TCRdb to the late 2010s). In the study overall: Patients were randomized 1:1 to first-line nivolumab followed by ipilimumab (arm A) or ipilimumab followed by nivolumab (arm B). Maintenance nivolumab came after each of the two trial sequences.

Study-wide findings and limitations: The response-prediction model combining TCR metrics and mutation burden needs validation in larger, independent patient cohorts.

The immunoSEQ Assay was used to immunosequence TCRbeta CDR3 regions from genomic DNA. Before high-throughput sequencing, the genomic DNA was amplified using bias-controlled multiplex PCR. Regarding the original processing steps: To quantify the absolute abundance of each unique TCRbeta CDR3 region, the sequences were collapsed and filtered. Clonality, defined as 1 minus Pielou's evenness, was calculated using only productive rearrangements. A previously published method was used to identify clones with significantly greater frequencies in on-treatment samples than in baseline samples. TCRdb mirrors the immuneACCESS table, restricted to in-frame sequences. Some clones are absent from its copies; in checked studies, under half trace to an unresolved V gene, and the reason for the others is unknown. That table gives V, J and clone size, and the DNA gave D and trimming. The sample profile shows about 2,200 clones; approximately 60% of them were found once. Jointly, the top ten make up more than 14% of the sample.

Clipping removes 3 bases from V and 1 base from J, with 9 as the unmatched junction base count. The germline V gene encodes CDR1 LNHDA and CDR2 SQIVND (reference sequence). The CDR3 numbers 16 residues from cysteine through phenylalanine. Here the CDR3 DNA is all that survives: 48 bases in frame from base 1. With regard to this clone: What antigen it recognizes has not been identified. Per-base qualities were not stored, and no clone one base away is much larger.

What the treatment or condition label conveys for this sample: randomized to nivolumab then ipilimumab (arm A) or the reverse (arm B). Prior DNA-damaging chemotherapy had not been received by any trial patient. Thawed PBMCs were sorted on a FACS Aria II flow cytometer to isolate live CD3+CD8+ cells negative for CD19 and CD56. Samples came from patients with melanoma in CheckMate 064, a randomized, open-label phase II trial of sequential checkpoint blockade. Leukapheresis was used to collect peripheral blood mononuclear cells, which were then purified with Ficoll-Paque and frozen in human serum with about 9.5% DMSO. Purity of sorted blood CD3+CD8+ cells was verified at >95% immediately after sorting, followed by DNA extraction.

The sequencing here drew on CD8+ T cells sorted from blood (inferred from file names), taken from a patient given nivolumab and ipilimumab in sequence. The source is a human patient with melanoma. Some clones in this sample may be carry-over from other donors' samples. The chain links TRBV19 with TRBJ2-7, and 7 junctional nucleotides match TRBD1. Here is the DNA: TGTGCCAGTAGTATCCCGACCGGGGACAGTTCCTACGAGCAGTACTTC. Its protein product is CASSIPTGDSSYEQYF.